This is a list of T cell receptor beta chains from one sample in a study of T cell repertoires in cytomegalovirus infection. These receptors are not linked to any known antigen. TCRdb passed the reads through MiXCR, listing each CDR3 protein once. The sample carries about 890,000 distinct CDR3 sequences, approximately 31% recorded once. The sample consisted of cultured CD8+ T cells from PBMCs, taken from culture after CMV antigen stimulation. All receptors come from a human donor in good health (CMV status not recorded). Some clones in this sample may be carry-over from other donors' samples. Each CDR3 is given with its conserved first and last residue. D genes are given only for firm matches. Where a row states a size, it is once, few, many or the class of an expanded clone; other rows omit it.

clone size | J gene | D gene | V gene | CDR3 protein | CDR3 DNA
many | TRBJ1-1 | TRBD1 | TRBV7-9 | CASSGTGYGTEAFF | TGTGCCAGCAGTGGGACAGGGTATGGCACTGAAGCTTTCTTT
- | TRBJ1-1 | - | TRBV5-6 | CASSLGQNEAFF | TGTGCCAGCAGTTTAGGCCAGAATGAAGCTTTCTTT
few | TRBJ1-1 | - | TRBV6-6 | CASSLDMLMNTEAFF | TGTGCCAGCAGTTTGGACATGCTGATGAACACTGAAGCTTTCTTT
few | TRBJ1-6 | - | TRBV19 | CASSMVSDSSYNSPLHF | TGTGCCAGTAGTATGGTCTCGGACAGCTCCTATAATTCACCCCTCCACTTT
- | TRBJ1-2 | - | TRBV12-3/TRBV12-4 | CASSFSDTLNYGYTF | TGTGCCAGCAGTTTCTCGGATACCCTAAACTATGGCTACACCTTC
- | TRBJ2-1 | - | TRBV7-9 | CASSPGDFPYNEQFF | TGTGCCAGCAGCCCCGGAGATTTTCCCTACAATGAGCAGTTCTTC
many | TRBJ1-3 | - | TRBV7-2 | CASSRGLGAGNTIYF | TGTGCCAGCAGCCGCGGGTTGGGAGCTGGAAACACCATATATTTT
- | TRBJ2-4 | TRBD1 | TRBV6-1 | CASSESQGAAKNIQYF | TGTGCCAGCAGTGAATCACAGGGGGCGGCCAAAAACATTCAGTACTTC
few | TRBJ1-1 | - | TRBV7-6 | CASSLGAGRTEAFF | TGTGCCAGCAGCTTAGGGGCAGGGCGCACTGAAGCTTTCTTT
- | TRBJ1-5 | - | TRBV6-4 | CASSEVSHLYSNQPQHF | TGTGCCAGCAGTGAAGTATCCCATCTGTATAGCAATCAGCCCCAGCATTTT
few | TRBJ2-1 | - | TRBV7-6 | CASSLVPGENNEQFF | TGTGCCAGCAGCTTAGTTCCGGGGGAGAACAATGAGCAGTTCTTC
- | TRBJ1-2 | TRBD1 | TRBV29-1 | CSATGNGYTF | TGCAGCGCGACAGGGAATGGCTACACCTTC
few | TRBJ2-1 | - | TRBV7-8 | CASLLGGEQFF | TGTGCCAGCCTGTTGGGGGGTGAGCAGTTCTTC
- | TRBJ2-2 | - | TRBV7-6 | CASSLNRGPRNTGELFF | TGTGCCAGCAGCTTGAATCGGGGCCCACGGAACACCGGGGAGCTGTTTTTT
few | TRBJ1-3 | - | TRBV27 | CASSLSSPMTANTIYF | TGTGCCAGCAGTTTATCCTCTCCGATGACAGCAAACACCATATATTTT
many | TRBJ2-3 | TRBD1 | TRBV7-2 | CASSVTGYSTDTQYF | TGTGCCAGCTCCGTGACAGGGTATAGCACAGATACGCAGTATTTT
once | TRBJ2-7 | - | TRBV11-2 | CASSLDSWGSSYEQYF | TGTGCCAGCAGCTTAGATTCCTGGGGCAGCTCCTACGAGCAGTACTTC
many | TRBJ2-5 | TRBD1 | TRBV7-6 | CASSYRGLRETQYF | TGTGCCAGCAGCTACAGGGGATTACGAGAGACCCAGTACTTC
- | TRBJ1-5 | TRBD1 | TRBV4-1 | CASSRSQGAGNQPQHF | TGCGCCAGCAGCCGATCACAGGGGGCCGGCAATCAGCCCCAGCATTTT
few | TRBJ2-3 | TRBD2 | TRBV15 | CATSGGAGANTDTQYF | TGTGCCACCAGCGGAGGAGCGGGGGCCAACACAGATACGCAGTATTTT
- | TRBJ1-1 | - | TRBV7-6 | CASSLIYQGNTEAFF | TGTGCCAGCAGCTTGATATACCAGGGGAACACTGAAGCTTTCTTT
- | TRBJ2-7 | TRBD2 | TRBV6-6 | CASSYSPGGPGLEEVEF | TGTGCCAGCAGTTACTCCCCGGGGGGACCGGGCCTCGAGGAGGTGGAGTTC
- | TRBJ2-7 | - | TRBV6-1 | CATSPGPNYEQYF | TGTGCCACCAGCCCGGGCCCAAACTACGAGCAGTACTTC
few | TRBJ2-7 | TRBD1 | TRBV27 | CASSLLRDRPSYEQYF | TGTGCCAGCAGTTTACTTCGGGACAGGCCTTCCTACGAGCAGTACTTC
few | TRBJ1-4 | TRBD1 | TRBV7-8 | CASSARDSSPNEKLFF | TGTGCCAGCAGCGCCCGGGACAGTAGTCCTAATGAAAAACTGTTTTTT
- | TRBJ1-5 | - | TRBV6-2/TRBV6-3 | CASSYERGGRAQHF | TGTGCCAGCAGTTACGAAAGGGGGGGAAGGGCCCAGCATTTT
few | TRBJ2-1 | TRBD2 | TRBV28 | CASSLGLADSGDNEQFF | TGTGCCAGCAGTTTGGGACTAGCGGACTCTGGGGACAATGAGCAGTTCTTC
- | TRBJ1-1 | - | TRBV10-3 | CASGAGRTEAFF | TGTGCATCCGGGGCAGGGCGGACTGAAGCTTTCTTT
few | TRBJ1-5 | - | TRBV6-6 | CASSATPLTGPNQPQHF | TGTGCCAGCAGTGCCACCCCCCTTACAGGGCCCAATCAGCCCCAGCATTTT
- | TRBJ2-5 | - | TRBV7-9 | CASSPPDRRKETQYF | TGTGCCAGCAGCCCCCCCGACAGGCGAAAAGAGACCCAGTACTTC
- | TRBJ2-3 | - | TRBV2 | CASSESSWSDTQYF | TGTGCCAGCAGTGAGTCTAGCTGGTCAGATACGCAGTATTTT
- | TRBJ1-5 | - | TRBV6-6 | CASSYQPGLRSNQPQHF | TGTGCCAGCAGTTACCAACCGGGACTTAGAAGCAATCAGCCCCAGCATTTT
- | TRBJ2-5 | - | TRBV6-5 | CASSYSSWVGGGETQYF | TGTGCCAGCAGTTACTCGAGCTGGGTAGGGGGTGGAGAGACCCAGTACTTC
- | TRBJ2-1 | - | TRBV20-1 | CSARLWGGRLDRRYNEQFF | TGCAGTGCTAGACTCTGGGGGGGGCGCTTGGACCGAAGATACAATGAGCAGTTCTTC
few | TRBJ1-5 | TRBD1 | TRBV19 | CAIGTGDSNQPQHF | TGTGCCATAGGGACAGGGGACAGCAATCAGCCCCAGCATTTT
few | TRBJ2-1 | - | TRBV4-3 | CASSQVGYRASRYNEQFF | TGCGCCAGCAGCCAAGTAGGGTACAGGGCTTCTCGGTACAATGAGCAGTTCTTC
- | TRBJ2-3 | TRBD2 | TRBV6-5 | CASSYLGAGGFSDTQYF | TGTGCCAGCAGTTATTTGGGCGCGGGGGGGTTTTCAGATACGCAGTATTTT
- | TRBJ2-1 | TRBD1 | TRBV4-1 | CASSQVLQGHYNEQFF | TGCGCCAGCAGCCAAGTTTTACAGGGGCATTACAATGAGCAGTTCTTC
- | TRBJ2-1 | TRBD2 | TRBV7-3 | CASSLTAGEADEQFF | TGTGCCAGCAGCTTAACTGCGGGGGAGGCGGATGAGCAGTTCTTC
- | TRBJ1-6 | - | TRBV19 | CASSMVGGSPLHF | TGTGCCAGTAGTATGGTCGGGGGCTCACCCCTCCACTTT